These 13 T cell receptor beta chains came from one sample sequenced in a study of blood T cell repertoires in COVID-19. TCRdb keeps only in-frame clones here, not all; method: immunoSEQ multiplex PCR. In the table there are about 210,000 clones, 70% to 90% of which are singletons. What was sequenced was peripheral blood. Receptors originate from a woman older than 75 with acute or convalescent COVID-19.

V gene TRBV18 combines with J gene TRBJ1-1; 7 bases match TRBD1. Germline V lookup: CDR1 KGHSH, CDR2 LQKENI. V shed 4 bases, J shed 0 bases, and the junction held 8 bases outside the gene matches. The length of the CDR3 is 16 residues. Here the CDR3 reads CASSLNTGELNTEAFF. The CDR3 nucleotides are TGTGCCAGCTCACTGAACACAGGGGAGCTGAACACTGAAGCTTTCTTT.

The chain carries TRBV9 and TRBJ1-1; a weak D match, TRBD1 (5 bases). The V end lost 0 bases, the J end lost 1 base, and 10 bases lay between the germline ends. The CDR3 loop spans 15 amino acids. Looked up from germline, CDR1 is SGDLS and CDR2 is YYNGEE. In DNA, the CDR3 is TGTGCCAGCAGCGTAGCTAGGGACTCGAACACTGAAGCTTTCTTT. Translated, it gives CASSVARDSNTEAFF.

The chain links TRBV6-2 or TRBV6-3 to TRBJ2-3, with TRBD2 identical over 10 bases. The germline V gene encodes CDR1 MNHEY and CDR2 SVGEGT. The length of the CDR3 is 18 residues. V lost 5 bases and J lost 1; bases outside the gene matches: 12. The CDR3 DNA reads as TGTGCCAGCAGTCCGGGGCTAGCGGGAGTCAGGGGCACAGATACGCAGTATTTT. This translates into CASSPGLAGVRGTDTQYF.

The J gene is TRBJ2-2, the V gene TRBV18; the match to TRBD2 covers 10 bases. The V segment lost 1 base and the J segment 4 bases; nucleotides outside the gene matches: 3. CDR3 size: 16 residues. CDR1 and CDR2 from the germline V gene are KGHSH and LQKENI. The CDR3 sequence is CASSPRTSGGTGELFF. The CDR3, as DNA: TGTGCCAGCTCACCACGGACTAGCGGAGGCACCGGGGAGCTGTTTTTT.

The chain couples TRBV5-4 to TRBJ1-5; possibly TRBD1 for D (5 bases). Between the trimmed V and J ends, which lost 5 bases and 5 bases, there was a span of 14 bases. This CDR3 contains 14 residues. CDR1 SGHNT and CDR2 YYREEE come from the germline V gene (reference sequence). CDR3 nucleotide sequence: TGTGCCAGCAGTACTGGGGCAGGAGATCAGCCCCAGCATTTT. It yields the protein CASSTGAGDQPQHF.

The chain uses TRBV7-2 and TRBJ2-4, with TRBD2 identical over 8 bases. The CDR3 has 16 amino acids. Germline-derived CDR1 and CDR2 are SGHTA and FQGNSA. V was clipped by 1 base and J by 3 bases; unmatched bases: 5. The CDR3 DNA follows: TGTGCCAGCAGCTTAGTTAGCGGGAAGGGCAAAAACATTCAGTACTTC. As protein: CASSLVSGKGKNIQYF.

The V call is TRBV19, the J call TRBJ2-5; D is possibly TRBD1 (5 bases). In germline, CDR1 is LNHDA, CDR2 SQIVND (reference sequence). With 0 bases removed from V and 5 bases from J, the gap between germline ends came to 16 bases. The CDR3 has 16 residues. The CDR3 DNA reads as TGTGCCAGTAGTATAGATCGTATAGGGGCCGGGGAGACCCAGTACTTC. Its translation is CASSIDRIGAGETQYF.

The CDR3 region is CASSSPGHNYEQYF. The DNA of the CDR3 is TGTGCCAGCAGCTCGCCGGGACACAACTACGAGCAGTACTTC. The chain has TRBV11-2 and TRBJ2-7, with a weak D call TRBD1 (6 bases). CDR1 SGHAT and CDR2 FQNNGV come from the germline V gene. Trimming removed 4 bases from V and 3 bases from J, with 13 bases in between. The CDR3 spans 14 residues.

This chain links TRBV7-9 with TRBJ2-5; possible D gene TRBD2, 6 bases. This CDR3 contains 13 residues. The germline V and J ends were trimmed by 5 bases and 9 bases, with 16 bases remaining between them. Germline lookup yields CDR1 SEHNR and CDR2 FQNEAQ (reference sequence). CDR3 DNA sequence: TGTGCCAGCAGCCCCCGTCCGGGGGTCCCCCAGTACTTC. Translating gives CASSPRPGVPQYF. The variable domain in full, with the rest retrieved from reference TRBV7-9 and TRBJ2-5, is DTGVSQNPRHKITKRGQNVTFRCDPISEHNRLYWYRQTLGQGPEFLTYFQNEAQLEKSRLLSDRFSAERPKGSFSTLEIQRTEQGDSAMYLCASSPRPGVPQYFGPGTRLLVL.

The genes are TRBV23-1 and TRBJ2-7, with TRBD1 matching 7 bases. Being an ORF, TRBV23-1 has a function that is uncertain. The CDR3 covers 13 residues. After removal of 10 bases from V and 0 bases from J, the junction contained 6 bases not matched to a gene. CDR3 loop: CAINRDSSYEQYF. The CDR3 nucleotides are TGCGCCATAAACCGGGACAGCTCCTACGAGCAGTACTTC.

The chain recombines TRBV28 with TRBJ2-2; a weak D match, TRBD2 (6 bases). V lost 3 bases, J lost 5 bases, and 13 bases lay in between. There are 15 residues in the CDR3. Germline V gene sequence: CDR1 MDHEN, CDR2 SYDVKM. In nucleotides, the CDR3 is TGTGCCAGCAGTTTGTACGGGAGAAGAACCGGGGAGCTGTTTTTT. This translates into CASSLYGRRTGELFF. Based on the CDR3 plus reference TRBV28 and TRBJ2-2, the full variable domain is DVKVTQSSRYLVKRTGEKVFLECVQDMDHENMFWYRQDPGLGLRLIYFSYDVKMKEKGDIPEGYSVSREKKERFSLILESASTNQTSMYLCASSLYGRRTGELFFGEGSRLTVL.

The chain is built from TRBV6-1 and TRBJ2-1; tentative D call: TRBD2 (6 bases). The CDR3 is made up of 16 amino acids. Trimming removed 2 bases from V and 9 bases from J, with 20 bases in between. Germline CDR1 and CDR2: MNHNS and SASEGT. CDR3 bases: TGTGCCAGCAGTGAATCTGAACTCCTCGCCGGGGGTGAGCAGTTCTTC. As protein: CASSESELLAGGEQFF.

The chain combines TRBV2 with TRBJ2-7, with 10 bases that match TRBD2. This CDR3 has 16 amino acids. V shed 2 bases and J 7 bases; nucleotides not matched to a gene: 11. CDR1 is SNHLY, CDR2 FYNNEI, per germline. The CDR3 is CASSEPASGSFSEQYF. The CDR3 DNA reads TGTGCCAGCAGTGAACCGGCTAGCGGGAGTTTCAGTGAGCAGTACTTC.